These 5 T cell receptor beta chains were sequenced from one sample in a study of cytomegalovirus exposure and HLA in healthy donors. With 60 Vbeta and 13 Jbeta primers, the PCR was carried out. Profiled with immunoSEQ multiplex PCR; TCRdb holds only in-frame clones, not every one. The data contain about 200,000 clones, approximately 70% of them singletons. Sequencing was performed on PBMCs. Every receptor here comes from a woman aged 25 to 39 in good health and CMV-seronegative.

The J gene is TRBJ1-3, the V gene TRBV7-2; TRBD1 aligns across 11 bases. V lost 2 bases, J lost 0 bases, and 6 bases stayed unmatched. The CDR3 consists of 18 residues. Germline V gene data show CDR1 as SGHTA and CDR2 as FQGNSA. CDR3 bases: TGTGCCAGCAGCTTAAGGACAGGGGGCTTTATCTCTGGAAACACCATATATTTT. It codes for CASSLRTGGFISGNTIYF.

This chain links TRBV11-2 with TRBJ2-3, with a tentative D call TRBD1 (6 bases). The germline CDR1 and CDR2 sequences are SGHAT and FQNNGV. V lost 1 base to trimming and J lost 4 bases, with 15 bases between them. The CDR3 has 16 residues. The CDR3 coding sequence is TGTGCCAGCAGCTTAGCGGGACATGGAGGCGCAGATACGCAGTATTTT. Amino acids: CASSLAGHGGADTQYF.

This clone was detected once. V and J are TRBV7-6 and TRBJ2-7, with 9 positions matching TRBD1. The junction had 10 bases not matched to a gene; V was cut back by 4 bases and J by 3 bases. The CDR3 is 16 amino acids. CDR1 and CDR2 from the germline V gene are SGHVS and FNYEAQ. The CDR3 nucleotides are TGTGCCAGCAGCTCGGGAACCGGGACAGGGTTCTACGAGCAGTACTTC. Its translation is CASSSGTGTGFYEQYF.

Details on this clone: Other DNA sequences in the sample encode the same CDR3. V usage is TRBV7-8 and J usage is TRBJ2-1; the match to TRBD2 covers 12 bases. The CDR3 runs to 16 residues. Germline lookup yields CDR1 SGHVS and CDR2 FQNEAQ. Trimming at V came to 0 bases and at J to 9 bases, leaving 6 bases not matched to a gene. CDR3 region: CASSLAQGLAGPEQFF. The CDR3 DNA sequence: TGTGCCAGCAGCTTAGCCCAGGGACTAGCGGGCCCTGAGCAGTTCTTC.

The genes are TRBV2 and TRBJ2-3; 12 bases map to TRBD2. The CDR3 contains 16 residues. With V trimmed by 7 bases and J by 6 bases, 11 bases remained unmatched. CDR1 and CDR2 (germline): SNHLY, FYNNEI. The CDR3 sequence: CASITGLAGTWDTQYF. As DNA, the CDR3 is TGTGCCAGCATAACAGGACTAGCGGGGACCTGGGATACGCAGTATTTT.